This T cell receptor beta chain was sequenced for a study of T cells in Graves' hyperthyroidism and ophthalmopathy. Study-level background: Peripheral blood was obtained at initial diagnosis, preceding any treatment.

RNA transcripts served as the template for amplifying TCR beta CDR3 regions. HTBI primers were the set used in a first-round RT-PCR of the TCR CDR3. One entry per CDR3 protein results from TCRdb running MiXCR on the multiplex PCR reads. This table holds 500,000 to 800,000 distinct CDR3 sequences, about 14% found once. CDR3 length: 15 amino acids. V gave up 5 bases and J gave up 4 bases; unmatched junction bases: 5. This clonotype has a handful of counts. The chain employs TRBV12-3 or TRBV12-4 and TRBJ2-1; the match to TRBD2 covers 10 bases. The sequence derives from a woman in her forties or fifties with Graves' ophthalmopathy. Sequenced material: blood. CDR3 bases: TGTGCCAGCAGTCGAGGACTAGCGGAGTACAATGAGCAGTTCTTC. Its translation: CASSRGLAEYNEQFF.